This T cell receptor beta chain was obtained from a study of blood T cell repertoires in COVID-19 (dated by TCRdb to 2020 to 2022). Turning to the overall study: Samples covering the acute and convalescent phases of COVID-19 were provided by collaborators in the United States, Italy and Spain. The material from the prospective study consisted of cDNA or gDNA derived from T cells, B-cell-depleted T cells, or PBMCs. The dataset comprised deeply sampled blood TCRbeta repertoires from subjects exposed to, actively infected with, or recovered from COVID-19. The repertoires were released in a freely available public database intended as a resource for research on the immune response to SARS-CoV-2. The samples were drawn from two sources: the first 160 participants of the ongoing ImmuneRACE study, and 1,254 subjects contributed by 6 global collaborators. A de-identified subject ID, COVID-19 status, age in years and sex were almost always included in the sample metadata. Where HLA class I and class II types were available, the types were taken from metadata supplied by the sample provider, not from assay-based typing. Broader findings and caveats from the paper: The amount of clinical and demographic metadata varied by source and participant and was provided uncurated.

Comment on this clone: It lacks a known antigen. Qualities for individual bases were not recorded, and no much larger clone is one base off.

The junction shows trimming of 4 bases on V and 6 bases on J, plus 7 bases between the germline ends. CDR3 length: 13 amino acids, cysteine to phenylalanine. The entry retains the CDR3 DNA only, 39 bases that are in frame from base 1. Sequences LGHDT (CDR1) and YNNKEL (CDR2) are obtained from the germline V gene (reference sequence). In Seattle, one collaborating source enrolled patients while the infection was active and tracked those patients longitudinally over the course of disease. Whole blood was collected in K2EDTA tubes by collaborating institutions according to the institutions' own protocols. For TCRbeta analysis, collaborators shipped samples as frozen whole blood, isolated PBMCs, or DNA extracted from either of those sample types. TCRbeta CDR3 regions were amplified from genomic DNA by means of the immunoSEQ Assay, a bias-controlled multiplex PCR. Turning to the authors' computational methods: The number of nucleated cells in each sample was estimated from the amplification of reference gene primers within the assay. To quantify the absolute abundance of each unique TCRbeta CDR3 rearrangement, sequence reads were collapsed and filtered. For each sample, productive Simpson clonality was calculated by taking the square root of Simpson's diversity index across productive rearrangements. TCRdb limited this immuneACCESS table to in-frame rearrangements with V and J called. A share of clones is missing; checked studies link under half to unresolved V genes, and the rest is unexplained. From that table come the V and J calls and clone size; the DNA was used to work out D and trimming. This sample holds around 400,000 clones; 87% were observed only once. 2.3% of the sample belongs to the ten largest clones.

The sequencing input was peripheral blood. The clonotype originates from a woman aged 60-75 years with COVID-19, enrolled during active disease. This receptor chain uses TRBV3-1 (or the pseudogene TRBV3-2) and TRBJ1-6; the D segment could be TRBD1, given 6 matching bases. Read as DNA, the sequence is TGTGCCAGCAGCCGACAGGCTAATTCACCCCTCCACTTT. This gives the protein CASSRQANSPLHF.